This record covers a single TCR beta chain. Its antigen is still unknown. The junction differs from germline at one of its ends, possibly a read error. The CDR3 totals 14 residues. The germline CDR1 and CDR2 sequences are SNHLY and FYNNEI. These data come from a study of T cells in Graves' hyperthyroidism and ophthalmopathy. General study points: Ophthalmopathy, as predicted by the model, came a median around 6.7 months after the prediction.

TCR beta CDR3 regions were amplified from RNA. First-round RT-PCR of the TCR CDR3 relied on the HTBI primer set. TCRdb re-analysed the multiplex PCR reads in MiXCR, keeping a single row per CDR3 protein. The table lists 530,000 or so distinct CDR3 sequences, approximately 24% of them singletons, with 11% in the top ten. Based on clinical symptoms, serum thyroxine and TRAb, thyroid ultrasound and orbital computed tomography, diagnoses were reached. The chain combines TRBV2 with TRBJ1-1, with D possibly TRBD1 on 6 matching bases. What was sequenced was blood. The sequence came from a woman under 40 with Graves' ophthalmopathy. The DNA of the CDR3 is TGTGCCAGCAGGGAAACAGGGTTTGGAACTGAAGCTTGCTTT. Translation gives CASRETGFGTEACF.